A selection of T cell receptor beta chains follows, all from one sample in a study of T cells after yellow fever vaccination. From the 5' RACE reads, TCRdb called clonotypes with MiXCR, one entry per CDR3 protein. The sample consists of 250,000 to 400,000 distinct CDR3 sequences, approximately 4% of them appearing once. The material was PBMCs, obtained 15 days after the yellow fever booster vaccination. The receptors come from a man aged 18 to 35 who received the YFV17D yellow fever vaccine. Both conserved end residues are part of each CDR3. The D gene is left open where the match is weak. Clone size is not always given. Where it is, it says once, few, many or a class for expanded clones.

DNA: TGTGCCAGCAGTTTAGCGAGTATGAACACTGAAGCTTTCTTT
CDR3: CASSLASMNTEAFF
V: TRBV12-3/TRBV12-4
length: 14
J: TRBJ1-1
D: .
size: .

DNA: TGCAGGGGGAGCTATGGGACTGAAGCTTTCTTT
CDR3: CRGSYGTEAFF
V: TRBV20-1
length: 11
J: TRBJ1-1
D: .
size: many

DNA: TGCAGTGCTAGACTGGCGGTGACACAAGAGACCCAGTACTTC
CDR3: CSARLAVTQETQYF
V: TRBV20-1
length: 14
J: TRBJ2-5
D: .
size: many

DNA: TGTGCCAGCAGCGAACAGGGGTATAAAGCTTTCTTT
CDR3: CASSEQGYKAFF
V: TRBV28
length: 12
J: TRBJ1-1
D: TRBD1
size: .

DNA: TGTGCCAGCAGCGCTCGGACGGATCAGCCCCAGCATTTT
CDR3: CASSARTDQPQHF
V: TRBV2
length: 13
J: TRBJ1-5
D: .
size: few

DNA: TGCGCCAGCAGCGAATGGGGGCAGAACACTGAAGCTTTCTTT
CDR3: CASSEWGQNTEAFF
V: TRBV5-1
length: 14
J: TRBJ1-1
D: .
size: .

DNA: TGTGCCAGCAGCCCGCGGACAGGGTGGAATGAGCAGTTCTTC
CDR3: CASSPRTGWNEQFF
V: TRBV6-5
length: 14
J: TRBJ2-1
D: TRBD1
size: many

DNA: TGCGCCAGCAGTGACCCGGCAACTCGTATTGTCCACGAGCAGTACTTC
CDR3: CASSDPATRIVHEQYF
V: TRBV5-1
length: 16
J: TRBJ2-7
D: .
size: .

DNA: TGCAGTGCTTCACCGGGGGCTTTGGAGACCCAGTACTTC
CDR3: CSASPGALETQYF
V: TRBV20-1
length: 13
J: TRBJ2-5
D: .
size: many

DNA: TGTGCCACCAGCGTCGGCGGGGAGAACACTGAAGCTTTCTTT
CDR3: CATSVGGENTEAFF
V: TRBV15
length: 14
J: TRBJ1-1
D: .
size: .

DNA: TGTGCCAGCAGCGACTGGGGAACGGGAGGAAACACCATATATTTT
CDR3: CASSDWGTGGNTIYF
V: TRBV7-2
length: 15
J: TRBJ1-3
D: .
size: .

DNA: TGTGCTAGCAGCTCCCGGACCGTTAGGGGTACCGGGGAGCTGTTTTTT
CDR3: CASSSRTVRGTGELFF
V: TRBV7-7
length: 16
J: TRBJ2-2
D: .
size: few

DNA: TGTGCCAGCAGATTATTAGGGGGCACCGGGGAGCTGTTTTTT
CDR3: CASRLLGGTGELFF
V: TRBV27
length: 14
J: TRBJ2-2
D: .
size: many

DNA: TGTGCCAGCAGCTTACCCCAGGGGGTCTACGAGCAGTACTTC
CDR3: CASSLPQGVYEQYF
V: TRBV7-2
length: 14
J: TRBJ2-7
D: TRBD1
size: few

DNA: TGTGCCAGCAGCCATCCGATAGACCCCAGCACTGAAGCTTTCTTT
CDR3: CASSHPIDPSTEAFF
V: TRBV14
length: 15
J: TRBJ1-1
D: .
size: few

DNA: TGTGCCAGCAGTCCGGGGATTACCCCCCGGCGAGAGACCCAGTACTTC
CDR3: CASSPGITPRRETQYF
V: TRBV27
length: 16
J: TRBJ2-5
D: .
size: few

DNA: TGTGCCAGCAGGGGGGACAGCTTCAGGGCCGGGGAGCTGTTTTTT
CDR3: CASRGDSFRAGELFF
V: TRBV27
length: 15
J: TRBJ2-2
D: TRBD1
size: .

DNA: TGCGCCAGCAGCTTGGACCAGGGGAGGTACAATGAGCAGTTCTTC
CDR3: CASSLDQGRYNEQFF
V: TRBV5-1
length: 15
J: TRBJ2-1
D: .
size: few

DNA: TGTGCCAGCAGTTTGGAAAGCGGGGGATCGGAGACCCAGTACTTC
CDR3: CASSLESGGSETQYF
V: TRBV12-3/TRBV12-4
length: 15
J: TRBJ2-5
D: TRBD2
size: many

DNA: TGTGCCAGCAGTTTATCAGGGTCCGGGGAGCTGTTTTTT
CDR3: CASSLSGSGELFF
V: TRBV28
length: 13
J: TRBJ2-2
D: .
size: many

DNA: TGTGCCAGCAGCCACGGGGGGCGCATGGGGACTGAAGCTTTCTTT
CDR3: CASSHGGRMGTEAFF
V: TRBV5-4
length: 15
J: TRBJ1-1
D: .
size: few

DNA: TGTGCCAGCAGTCGGGACACCTTAAACTATGGCTACACCTTC
CDR3: CASSRDTLNYGYTF
V: TRBV6-6
length: 14
J: TRBJ1-2
D: .
size: many

DNA: TGTGCCAGCTCACCGCGGGCCCCAGAGACCCAGTACTTC
CDR3: CASSPRAPETQYF
V: TRBV18
length: 13
J: TRBJ2-5
D: .
size: .

DNA: TGCAGTGCTTCGCCAGAGCCCCAAGAGACCCAGTACTTC
CDR3: CSASPEPQETQYF
V: TRBV20-1
length: 13
J: TRBJ2-5
D: .
size: many

DNA: TGTGCCAGCGGTCAGGGGAGAAACGAGCAGTACTTC
CDR3: CASGQGRNEQYF
V: TRBV7-6
length: 12
J: TRBJ2-7
D: .
size: few

DNA: TGTGCCAGCCAGGACGAGGAGAGCTCCTACAATGAGCAGTTCTTC
CDR3: CASQDEESSYNEQFF
V: TRBV12-3/TRBV12-4
length: 15
J: TRBJ2-1
D: .
size: few

DNA: TGTGCCACCAGCGGCGGGTTCTTCAATCAGCAGTTCTTC
CDR3: CATSGGFFNQQFF
V: TRBV24-1
length: 13
J: TRBJ2-1
D: .
size: .

DNA: TGTGCCAGCAGCTTCGGACAGCCCCTAGCCAAAAACATTCAGTACTTC
CDR3: CASSFGQPLAKNIQYF
V: TRBV7-2
length: 16
J: TRBJ2-4
D: .
size: many

DNA: TGTGCCAGCAGCAGGACAGGGGAAGATGGCTACACCTTC
CDR3: CASSRTGEDGYTF
V: TRBV2
length: 13
J: TRBJ1-2
D: TRBD1
size: .

DNA: TGCGCCAGCAGCCAAGAAGGACAGGGGGCCTACGAGCAGTACTTC
CDR3: CASSQEGQGAYEQYF
V: TRBV4-3
length: 15
J: TRBJ2-7
D: TRBD1
size: many

DNA: TGTGCCAGCAGCTCGCTGGGACCGAACCATGAGCAGTTCTTC
CDR3: CASSSLGPNHEQFF
V: TRBV5-5
length: 14
J: TRBJ2-1
D: .
size: many